This entry describes one T cell receptor beta chain. No antigen is known for it. These data originate in a study of OX40 agonist ivuxolimab in advanced cancers. The overall study: Across the patients, intravenous ivuxolimab was delivered every 2 weeks at 0.01 to 10 mg/kg. People in dose escalation had one of these cancers: hepatocellular carcinoma, melanoma, renal cell or head and neck cancer.

The method was immunoSEQ multiplex PCR; TCRdb's version includes in-frame clones alone and lacks a portion of them. The sample records over 50,000 clones, about 80% being singletons. Blood draws occurred at baseline, cycle 4 day 1, and cycle 7 day 1. The study, taken as a whole, reports: In general, CD8+ T cells held more expanded clones than CD4+ did, on average.

The germline gives CDR1 SGHKS, CDR2 YYEKEE (reference sequence). This CDR3 comprises 15 residues. V was trimmed by 0 bases and J by 6 bases, leaving 13 bases between them. Source: CD4+ or CD8+ T cells sorted from blood, taken in a trial of the OX40 agonist ivuxolimab. The sequence came from an adult with an advanced solid tumor such as melanoma, head and neck, liver or kidney cancer. V and J are TRBV5-5 and TRBJ1-5; D possibly corresponds to TRBD1 (5 bases). The CDR3 is CASSLVSGGGQPQHF. CDR3 coding DNA: TGTGCCAGCAGCTTGGTCTCGGGTGGGGGTCAGCCCCAGCATTTT.